This T cell receptor (beta chain) was identified in a study of patients with pleural tuberculosis. TCRdb recomputed calls from the reads with MiXCR, one row per CDR3 protein. Here the sample spans about 50,000 distinct CDR3 sequences, less than 8% being singletons. V lost 5 bases to trimming and J lost 2 bases, with 14 bases between them. From germline, CDR1 is SGHVS and CDR2 FNYEAQ. The CDR3 length is 15 residues. In its sample, this clonotype was seen many times. V gene TRBV7-6 combines with J gene TRBJ2-3; D is possibly TRBD1 (5 bases). The clonotype originates from a human donor with pleural tuberculosis. The CDR3 bases are TGTGCCAGCAGCCTACAGGAGAGAATCACAGATACGCAGTATTTT. Translated, it gives CASSLQERITDTQYF.